Sequencing of this T cell receptor (beta chain) was carried out in a study of blood T cell repertoires in COVID-19. Looking at the study overall: Acute and convalescent COVID-19 samples came from the United States, Italy and Spain. T cells, B-cell-depleted T cells, or PBMCs provided the cDNA or gDNA that served as material.

Per the study methods: Amplification with reference gene primers provided the estimates of nucleated cell counts. Sequencing used immunoSEQ multiplex PCR; TCRdb keeps in-frame clones, though not all of them. From that table come the V and J calls and clone size; the DNA was used to work out D and trimming. The profile shows 81,000 or so clones, 86% of them singletons. The CDR3 has 15 residues. From germline, CDR1 is MNHEY and CDR2 SMNVEV (reference sequence). V lost 3 bases, J lost 4 bases, and 4 bases stayed unmatched. The source material was peripheral blood. This sequence originates from a man in his forties or fifties with active COVID-19. The chain combines TRBV27 with TRBJ1-2; TRBD1 matches 11 bases. The CDR3 protein is CASSFTGTGGYGYTF. The CDR3 nucleotides are TGTGCCAGCAGTTTTACCGGGACAGGGGGCTATGGCTACACCTTC.